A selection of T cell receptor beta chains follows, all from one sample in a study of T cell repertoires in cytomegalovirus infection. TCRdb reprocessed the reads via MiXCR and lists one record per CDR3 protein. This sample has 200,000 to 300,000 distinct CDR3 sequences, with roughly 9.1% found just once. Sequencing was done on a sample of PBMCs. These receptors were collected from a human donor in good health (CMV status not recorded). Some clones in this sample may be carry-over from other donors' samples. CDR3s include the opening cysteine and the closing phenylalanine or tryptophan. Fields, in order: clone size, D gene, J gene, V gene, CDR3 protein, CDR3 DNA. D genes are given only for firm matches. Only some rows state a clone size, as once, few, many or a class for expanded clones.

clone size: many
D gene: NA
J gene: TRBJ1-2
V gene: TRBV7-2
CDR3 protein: CASSPTGGRRYGYTF
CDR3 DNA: TGTGCCAGCAGCCCAACGGGGGGAAGGCGCTATGGCTACACCTTC

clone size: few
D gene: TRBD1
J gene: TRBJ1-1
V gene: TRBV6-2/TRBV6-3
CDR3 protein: CASTRDSRGTEAFF
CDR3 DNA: TGTGCCAGCACCAGGGACAGCAGGGGAACTGAAGCTTTCTTT

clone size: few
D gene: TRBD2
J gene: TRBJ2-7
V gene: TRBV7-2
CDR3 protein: CASSISSGGSYEQYF
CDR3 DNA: TGTGCCAGCAGCATTTCTAGCGGGGGCTCCTACGAGCAGTACTTC

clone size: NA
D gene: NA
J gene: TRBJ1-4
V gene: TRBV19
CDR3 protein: CASSIVGGTEKLFF
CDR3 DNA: TGTGCCAGTAGTATTGTGGGTGGAACTGAAAAACTGTTTTTT

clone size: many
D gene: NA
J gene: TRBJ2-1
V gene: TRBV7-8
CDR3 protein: CATATPRGRGEYNEQFF
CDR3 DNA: TGTGCCACCGCTACCCCTAGGGGGAGAGGGGAATACAATGAGCAGTTCTTC

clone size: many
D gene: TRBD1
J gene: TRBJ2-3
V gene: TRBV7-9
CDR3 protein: CASSPGTAPTDTQYF
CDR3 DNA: TGTGCCAGCAGCCCCGGGACAGCGCCCACAGATACGCAGTATTTT

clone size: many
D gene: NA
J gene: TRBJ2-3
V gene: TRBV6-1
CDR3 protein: CASSFRVGSTDTQYF
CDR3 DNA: TGTGCCAGCAGTTTTAGGGTCGGTAGCACAGATACGCAGTATTTT

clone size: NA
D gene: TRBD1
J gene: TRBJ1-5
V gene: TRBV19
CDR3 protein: CASSIIGTGKDQPQHF
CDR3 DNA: TGTGCCAGTAGTATTATTGGGACAGGGAAGGACCAGCCCCAGCATTTT

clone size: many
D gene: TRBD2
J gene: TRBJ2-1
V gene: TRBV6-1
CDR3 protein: CASSVGLAGVREQFF
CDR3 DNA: TGTGCCAGCAGTGTGGGACTAGCGGGAGTACGGGAGCAGTTCTTC

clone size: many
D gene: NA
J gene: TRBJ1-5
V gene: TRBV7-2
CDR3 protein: CASSLVNPGTTGQPQHF
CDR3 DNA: TGTGCCAGCAGCCTAGTAAATCCCGGGACAACCGGTCAGCCCCAGCATTTT

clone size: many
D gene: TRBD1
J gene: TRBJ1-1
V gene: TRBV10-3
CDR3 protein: CAISESRGQGSEAFF
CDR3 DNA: TGTGCCATCAGTGAGTCACGGGGACAGGGGTCTGAAGCTTTCTTT

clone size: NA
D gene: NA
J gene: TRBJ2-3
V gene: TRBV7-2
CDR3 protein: CASSPRAHDTQYF
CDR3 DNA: TGTGCCAGCAGCCCTAGGGCCCACGATACGCAGTATTTT

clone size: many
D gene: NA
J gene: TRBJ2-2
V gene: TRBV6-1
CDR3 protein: CASSLTRGTGELFF
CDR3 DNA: TGTGCCAGCAGTCTGACCAGGGGTACCGGGGAGCTGTTTTTT

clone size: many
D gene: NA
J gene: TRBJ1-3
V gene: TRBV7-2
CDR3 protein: CASSLVWSSGNTIYF
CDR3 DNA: TGTGCCAGCAGCTTAGTCTGGTCCTCTGGAAACACCATATATTTT

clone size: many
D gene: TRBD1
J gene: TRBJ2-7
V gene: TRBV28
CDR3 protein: CASRPTPRTGGEQYF
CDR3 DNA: TGTGCCAGCAGACCTACTCCCCGAACAGGGGGCGAGCAGTACTTC

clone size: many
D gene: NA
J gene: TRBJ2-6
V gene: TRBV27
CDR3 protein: CASSMVGLSGANVLTF
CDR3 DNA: TGTGCCAGCAGTATGGTAGGACTATCTGGGGCCAACGTCCTGACTTTC

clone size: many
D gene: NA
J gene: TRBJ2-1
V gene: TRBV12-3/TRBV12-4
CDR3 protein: CASSPNPGTSQEQFF
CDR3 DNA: TGTGCCAGCAGTCCTAACCCCGGGACGAGCCAAGAGCAGTTCTTC

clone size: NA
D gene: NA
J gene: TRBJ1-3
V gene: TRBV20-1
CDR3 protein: CSARDVGNTIYF
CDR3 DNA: TGCAGTGCTCGGGACGTCGGAAACACCATATATTTT

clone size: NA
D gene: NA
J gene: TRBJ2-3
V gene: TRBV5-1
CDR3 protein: CASSPNPGNKDTDTQYF
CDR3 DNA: TGCGCCAGCAGCCCCAACCCCGGGAACAAGGACACAGATACGCAGTATTTT

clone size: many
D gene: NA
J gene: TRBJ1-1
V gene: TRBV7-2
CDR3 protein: CASSFRGREAFF
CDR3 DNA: TGTGCCAGCAGCTTTCGGGGGCGCGAAGCTTTCTTT

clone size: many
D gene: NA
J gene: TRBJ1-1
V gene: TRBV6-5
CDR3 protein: CASSLTALTINTEAFF
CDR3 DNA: TGTGCCAGCAGTTTGACGGCCCTGACCATAAACACTGAAGCTTTCTTT

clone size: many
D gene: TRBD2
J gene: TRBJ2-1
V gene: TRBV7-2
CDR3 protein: CASSARTAGGRLAPLNEQFF
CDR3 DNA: TGTGCCAGCAGCGCTAGGACGGCCGGGGGCCGACTAGCGCCCCTGAATGAGCAGTTCTTC

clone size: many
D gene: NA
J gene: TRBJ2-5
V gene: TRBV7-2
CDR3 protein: CASSLQTRTPPPPNEQETQYF
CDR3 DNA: TGTGCCAGCAGCCTGCAAACCCGGACTCCCCCACCCCCCAACGAACAAGAGACCCAGTACTTC

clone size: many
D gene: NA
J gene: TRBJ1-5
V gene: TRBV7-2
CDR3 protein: CASSLVGGADQPQHF
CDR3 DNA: TGTGCCAGCAGCTTAGTTGGGGGGGCGGATCAGCCCCAGCATTTT

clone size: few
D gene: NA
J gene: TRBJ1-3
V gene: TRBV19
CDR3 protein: CASASGPGTYSGNTIYF
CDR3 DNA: TGTGCCAGCGCATCAGGCCCAGGGACCTACTCTGGAAACACCATATATTTT

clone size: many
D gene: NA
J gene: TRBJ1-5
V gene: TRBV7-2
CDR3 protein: CASSPRQGNQPQHF
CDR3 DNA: TGTGCCAGCAGCCCGCGACAGGGCAATCAGCCCCAGCATTTT

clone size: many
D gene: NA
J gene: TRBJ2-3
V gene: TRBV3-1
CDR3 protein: CASSRRSGSVDTQYF
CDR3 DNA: TGTGCCAGCAGTCGTCGATCAGGGAGTGTAGATACGCAGTATTTT

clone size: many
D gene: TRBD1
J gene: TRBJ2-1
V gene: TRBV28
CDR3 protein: CASSLGGQGADRGQFF
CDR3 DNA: TGTGCCAGCAGTTTGGGGGGACAGGGGGCCGACAGGGGGCAGTTCTTC

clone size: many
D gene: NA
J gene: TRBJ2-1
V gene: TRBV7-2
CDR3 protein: CASSLKALSYNEQFF
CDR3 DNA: TGTGCCAGCAGCTTAAAGGCCCTTTCCTACAATGAGCAGTTCTTC